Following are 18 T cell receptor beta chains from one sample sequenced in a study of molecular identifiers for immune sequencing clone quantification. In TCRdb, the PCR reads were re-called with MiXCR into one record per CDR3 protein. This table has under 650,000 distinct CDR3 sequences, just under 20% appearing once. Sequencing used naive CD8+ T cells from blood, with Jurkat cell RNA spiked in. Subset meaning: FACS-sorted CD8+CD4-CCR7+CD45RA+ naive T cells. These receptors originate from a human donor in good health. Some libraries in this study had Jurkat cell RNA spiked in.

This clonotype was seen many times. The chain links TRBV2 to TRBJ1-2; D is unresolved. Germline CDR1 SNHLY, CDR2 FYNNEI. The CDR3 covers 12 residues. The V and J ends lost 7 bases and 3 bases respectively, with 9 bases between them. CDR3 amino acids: CASTEDYYGYTF. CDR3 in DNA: TGTGCCAGCACCGAGGACTACTATGGCTACACCTTC.

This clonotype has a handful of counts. CDR3 region: CASSQFPPTGGSQPQHF. As DNA, the CDR3 is TGCGCCAGCAGCCAGTTCCCCCCGACAGGCGGTAGTCAGCCCCAGCATTTT. This chain uses TRBV4-1 with TRBJ1-5, with D possibly matching TRBD1 (6 bases). Germline CDR1 MGHRA, CDR2 YSYEKL. Trimming took 3 bases from V and 6 from J, leaving 21 bases between them. CDR3 length equals 17 residues.

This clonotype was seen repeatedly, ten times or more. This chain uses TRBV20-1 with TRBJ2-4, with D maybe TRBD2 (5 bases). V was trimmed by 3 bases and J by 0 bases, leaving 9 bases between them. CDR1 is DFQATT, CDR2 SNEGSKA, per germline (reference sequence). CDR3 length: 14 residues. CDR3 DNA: TGCAGTGCTAGGGGGAGCCTAGCCAAAAACATTCAGTACTTC. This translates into CSARGSLAKNIQYF.

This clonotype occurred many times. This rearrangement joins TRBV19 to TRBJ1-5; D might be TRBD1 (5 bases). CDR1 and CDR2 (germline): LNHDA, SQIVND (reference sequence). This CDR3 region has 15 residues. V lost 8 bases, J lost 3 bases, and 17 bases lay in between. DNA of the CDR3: TGTGCCAGTCGAACCGGGACGGAATTCAATCAGCCCCAGCATTTT. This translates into CASRTGTEFNQPQHF.

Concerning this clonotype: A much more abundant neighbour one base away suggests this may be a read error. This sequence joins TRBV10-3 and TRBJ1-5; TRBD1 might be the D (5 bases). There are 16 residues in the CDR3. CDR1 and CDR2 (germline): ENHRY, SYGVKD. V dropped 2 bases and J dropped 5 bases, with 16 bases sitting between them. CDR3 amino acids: CAISEPNVGPDQPQHF. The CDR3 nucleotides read TGTGCCATCAGTGAGCCCAATGTGGGACCCGATCAGCCCCAGCATTTT.

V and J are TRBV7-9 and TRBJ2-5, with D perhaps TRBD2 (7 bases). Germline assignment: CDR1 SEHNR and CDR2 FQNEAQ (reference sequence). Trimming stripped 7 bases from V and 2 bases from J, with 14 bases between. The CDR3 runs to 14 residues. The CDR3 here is CASTRGGGQETQYF. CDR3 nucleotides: TGTGCCAGCACGAGGGGGGGGGGTCAAGAGACCCAGTACTTC.

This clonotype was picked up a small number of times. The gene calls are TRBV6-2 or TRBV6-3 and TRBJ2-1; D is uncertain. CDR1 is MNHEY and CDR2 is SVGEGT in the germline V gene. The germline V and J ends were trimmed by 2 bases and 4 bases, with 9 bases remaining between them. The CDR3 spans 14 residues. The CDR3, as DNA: TGTGCCAGCAGTTACCCGGACGAATACAATGAGCAGTTCTTC. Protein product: CASSYPDEYNEQFF.

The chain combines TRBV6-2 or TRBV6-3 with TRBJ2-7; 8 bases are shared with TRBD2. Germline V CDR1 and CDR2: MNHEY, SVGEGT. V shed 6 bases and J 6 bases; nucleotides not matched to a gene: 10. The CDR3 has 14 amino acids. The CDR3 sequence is CASSPTSDWGEQYF. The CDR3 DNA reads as TGTGCCAGCAGCCCGACTAGCGACTGGGGCGAGCAGTACTTC.

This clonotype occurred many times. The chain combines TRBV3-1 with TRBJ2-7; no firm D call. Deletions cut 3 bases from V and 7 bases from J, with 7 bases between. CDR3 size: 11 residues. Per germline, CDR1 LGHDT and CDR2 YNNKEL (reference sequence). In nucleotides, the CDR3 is TGTGCCAGCAGCCAGCAGCGAGAGCAGTACTTC. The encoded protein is CASSQQREQYF.

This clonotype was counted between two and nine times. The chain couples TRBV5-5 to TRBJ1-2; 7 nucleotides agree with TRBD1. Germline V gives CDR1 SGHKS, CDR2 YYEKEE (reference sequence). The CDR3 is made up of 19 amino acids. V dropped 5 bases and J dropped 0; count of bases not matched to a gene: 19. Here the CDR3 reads CASSPRSPGQVPSNYGYTF. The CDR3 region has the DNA TGTGCCAGCAGTCCCCGGTCCCCCGGACAGGTTCCCTCTAACTATGGCTACACCTTC. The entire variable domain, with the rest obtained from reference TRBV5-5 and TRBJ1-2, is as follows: DAGVTQSPTHLIKTRGQQVTLRCSPISGHKSVSWYQQVLGQGPQFIFQYYEKEERGRGNFPDRFSARQFPNYSSELNVNALLLGDSALYLCASSPRSPGQVPSNYGYTFGSGTRLTVV.

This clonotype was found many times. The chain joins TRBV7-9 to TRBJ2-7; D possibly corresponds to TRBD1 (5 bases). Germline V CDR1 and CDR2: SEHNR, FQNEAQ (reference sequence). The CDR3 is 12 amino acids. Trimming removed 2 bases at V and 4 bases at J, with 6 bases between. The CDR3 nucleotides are TGTGCCAGCAGCTTAAAGGGGTACGAGCAGTACTTC. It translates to CASSLKGYEQYF. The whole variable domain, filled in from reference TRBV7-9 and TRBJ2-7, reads DTGVSQNPRHKITKRGQNVTFRCDPISEHNRLYWYRQTLGQGPEFLTYFQNEAQLEKSRLLSDRFSAERPKGSFSTLEIQRTEQGDSAMYLCASSLKGYEQYFGPGTRLTVT.

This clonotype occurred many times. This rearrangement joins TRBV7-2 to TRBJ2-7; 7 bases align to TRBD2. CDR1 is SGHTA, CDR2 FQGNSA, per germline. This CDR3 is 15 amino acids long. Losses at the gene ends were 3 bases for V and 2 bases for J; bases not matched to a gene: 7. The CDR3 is CASSFPNGGTYEQYF. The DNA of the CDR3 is TGTGCCAGCAGCTTCCCGAACGGGGGGACCTACGAGCAGTACTTC.

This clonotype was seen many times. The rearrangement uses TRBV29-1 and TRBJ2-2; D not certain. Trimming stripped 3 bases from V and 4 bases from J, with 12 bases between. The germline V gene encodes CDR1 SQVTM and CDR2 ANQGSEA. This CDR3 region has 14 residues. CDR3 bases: TGCAGCGTTGACGATAACAGTGCCACCGGGGAGCTGTTTTTT. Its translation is CSVDDNSATGELFF.

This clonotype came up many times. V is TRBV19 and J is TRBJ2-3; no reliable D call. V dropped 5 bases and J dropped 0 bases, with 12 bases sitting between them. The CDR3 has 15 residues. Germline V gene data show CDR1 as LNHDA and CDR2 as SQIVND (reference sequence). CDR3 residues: CASSEQVVSTDTQYF. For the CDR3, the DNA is TGTGCCAGTAGTGAGCAGGTCGTTAGCACAGATACGCAGTATTTT.

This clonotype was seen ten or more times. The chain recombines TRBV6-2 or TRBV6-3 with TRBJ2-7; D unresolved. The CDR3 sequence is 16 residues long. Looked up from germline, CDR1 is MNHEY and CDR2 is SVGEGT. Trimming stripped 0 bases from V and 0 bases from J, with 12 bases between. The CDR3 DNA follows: TGTGCCAGCAGTTACTCGAGGTTCCAGAGCTCCTACGAGCAGTACTTC. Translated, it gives CASSYSRFQSSYEQYF.

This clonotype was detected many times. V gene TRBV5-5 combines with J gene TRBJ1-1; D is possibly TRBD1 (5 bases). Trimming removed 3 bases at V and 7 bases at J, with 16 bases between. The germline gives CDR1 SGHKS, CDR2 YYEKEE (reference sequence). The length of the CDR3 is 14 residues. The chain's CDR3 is CASSSFGEGFEAFF. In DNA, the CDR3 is TGTGCCAGCAGCTCCTTTGGGGAGGGGTTTGAAGCTTTCTTT.

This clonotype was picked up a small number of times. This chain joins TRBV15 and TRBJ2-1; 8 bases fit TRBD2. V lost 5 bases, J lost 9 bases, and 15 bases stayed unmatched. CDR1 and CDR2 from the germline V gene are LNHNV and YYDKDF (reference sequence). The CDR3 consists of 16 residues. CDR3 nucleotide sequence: TGTGCCACCAGCGGACGACTAGCGCTTGGTCACGGTGAGCAGTTCTTC. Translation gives CATSGRLALGHGEQFF.

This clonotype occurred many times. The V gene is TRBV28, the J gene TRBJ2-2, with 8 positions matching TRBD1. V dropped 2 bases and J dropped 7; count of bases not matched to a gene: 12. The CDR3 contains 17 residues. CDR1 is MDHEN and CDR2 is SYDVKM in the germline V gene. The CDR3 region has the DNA TGTGCCAGCAGTTTACACCAGCGACAGGGGTTTGGCGGGGAGCTGTTTTTT. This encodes CASSLHQRQGFGGELFF.